The T cell receptor (beta chain) under discussion was sequenced for a study of identical twins. This clonotype was observed a few times. What it binds is unknown. Findings of the study overall: Partial confounding of zero-insertion analyses by invariant MAIT and iNKT cells was possible. Where beta out-of-frame sequences were concerned, excess twin sharing was weaker.

The donor group consisted entirely of healthy Caucasians. Unique molecular identifiers were present on the cDNA, and a universal primer site came from template switching. TCRdb re-analysed the 5' RACE reads in MiXCR, keeping a single row per CDR3 protein. Of around 490,000 distinct CDR3 sequences detected, 14% appear once; the ten largest clones hold 0.95% to 1%. The ends lost 7 bases at V and 4 bases at J; junction bases unmatched: 6. The CDR3 has 15 amino acids. The data also belong to a second study, concerning yellow fever vaccine responses in identical twins.

The chain recombines TRBV12-3 or TRBV12-4 with TRBJ2-1, with 11 bases identical to TRBD2. This receptor was identified in a woman between 18 and 29 years old in good health. Sequencing used CD4+ T cells sorted from blood. The CDR3 here is CASTKTSGVYNEQFF. CDR3 nucleotides: TGTGCCAGCACCAAGACTAGCGGGGTTTACAATGAGCAGTTCTTC.